This T cell receptor (beta chain) appears in the sequencing data of a study of cytomegalovirus exposure and HLA in healthy donors. The PCR contained 60 Vbeta and 13 Jbeta primers. TCRdb keeps only in-frame clones here, not all; method: immunoSEQ multiplex PCR. The sample carries 95,000 to 150,000 clones, roughly 63% recorded once. Trimming stripped 3 bases from V and 4 bases from J, with 13 bases between. The V gene's germline CDR1 is MGHRA and CDR2 YSYEKL. This CDR3 has 16 residues. The sequencing input was PBMCs. The chain has TRBV4-1 and TRBJ1-6, with D maybe TRBD1 (6 bases). The clonotype was recovered from a middle-aged man in good health and CMV-seropositive. CDR3 in amino acids: CASSHNDRLYNSPLHF. CDR3 sequence (DNA): TGCGCCAGCAGCCACAACGACAGGCTGTATAATTCACCCCTCCACTTT.